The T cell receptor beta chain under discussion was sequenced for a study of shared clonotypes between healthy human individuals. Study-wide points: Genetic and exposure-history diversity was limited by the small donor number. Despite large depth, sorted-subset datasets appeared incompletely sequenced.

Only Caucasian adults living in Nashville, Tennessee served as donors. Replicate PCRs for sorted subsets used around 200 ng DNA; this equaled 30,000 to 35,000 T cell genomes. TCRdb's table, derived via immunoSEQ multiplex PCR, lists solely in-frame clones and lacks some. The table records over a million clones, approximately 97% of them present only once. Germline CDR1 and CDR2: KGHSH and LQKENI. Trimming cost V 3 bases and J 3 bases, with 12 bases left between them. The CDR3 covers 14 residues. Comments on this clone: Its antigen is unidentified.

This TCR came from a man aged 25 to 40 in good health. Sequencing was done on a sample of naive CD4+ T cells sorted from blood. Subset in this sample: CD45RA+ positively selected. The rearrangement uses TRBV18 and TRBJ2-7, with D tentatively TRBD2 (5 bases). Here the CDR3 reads CASSPRAAGYEQYF. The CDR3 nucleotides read TGTGCCAGCTCACCGCGGGCGGCGGGCTACGAGCAGTACTTC.